A selection of T cell receptor beta chains follows, all from one sample in a study of cytomegalovirus exposure and HLA in healthy donors. The method was immunoSEQ multiplex PCR; TCRdb's version includes in-frame clones alone and lacks a portion of them. The sample contains about 100,000 clones, around 83% of which appear only once. Source material: PBMCs. These receptors originate from a woman aged 18-29 years in good health and CMV-seronegative. CDR3s leave out the opening cysteine and the closing phenylalanine or tryptophan.

cdr3_aa	v_call	j_call
ASTASTEMNTEAF	TRBV28	TRBJ1-1
ASSSFQRATNEKLF	TRBV28	TRBJ1-4
ASRRTRRDTGELF	TRBV6-1	TRBJ2-2
ASSPSSSGRYNEQF	TRBV18	TRBJ2-1
ASSRQSNNEQF	TRBV6-4	TRBJ2-1
ASSRNSFFAANTGELF	TRBV19	TRBJ2-2
ASSLSGGLYNEQF	TRBV7-2	TRBJ2-1
ASSLGQGTSYEQY	TRBV5-1	TRBJ2-7
ASSQLQSYEQY	TRBV4-2	TRBJ2-7
ASSPVPSSGANVLT	TRBV6-4	TRBJ2-6
ASSMRPSGGVYEQY	TRBV5-1	TRBJ2-7
ASSQQGAETQY	TRBV7-6	TRBJ2-5
ASSFQAGAGSNYEQY	TRBV5-1	TRBJ2-7
ASSYRDRAYEQY	TRBV6-1	TRBJ2-7
ASRPAGGSYEQY	TRBV2	TRBJ2-7
ASSWRFEKLF	TRBV27	TRBJ1-4
ASSQGSPTDTQY	TRBV2	TRBJ2-3
ASSSLAGGPYEQY	TRBV7-2	TRBJ2-7
ASSRQINYGYT	TRBV6-5	TRBJ1-2
ASAGAPSSYNEQF	TRBV2	TRBJ2-1
SSSPDSYGYT	TRBV7-9	TRBJ1-2
ASSPGRGQGGYEQY	TRBV18	TRBJ2-7
ASSLSSSGTGLEQY	TRBV5-1	.
AWSGLGGSYNEQF	TRBV30	TRBJ2-1
ASSLGGGTAAKETQY	TRBV7-9	TRBJ2-5
SSSPSGGQGEQY	TRBV7-9	TRBJ2-7
ASSQQTGGASLTDTQY	TRBV14	TRBJ2-3
ASSSDRDSGELF	TRBV6-4	TRBJ2-2
ASSLHSRAGYEQY	TRBV11-2	TRBJ2-7
ASSSRGARVTNTGELF	TRBV11-1	TRBJ2-2
AWKGPGGPMVEQF	TRBV30	TRBJ2-1
ASSYSRQDTEAF	TRBV6-5	TRBJ1-1
ASSPGILGVGEKLF	TRBV18	TRBJ1-4
ASSLVLGGYGNTIY	TRBV11-2	TRBJ1-3
ASSPGGGTDTQY	TRBV6-6	TRBJ2-3
ASSGSGGGAQETQY	TRBV7-9	TRBJ2-5
ASSLLPREKKNIQY	TRBV11-2	TRBJ2-4
ASSLASGSTYEQY	TRBV7-8	TRBJ2-7
ASSQVPGNTGELF	TRBV4-3	TRBJ2-2
AWTSVGAHYGYT	TRBV30	TRBJ1-2
ASSVEGSPEGTDTQY	TRBV9	TRBJ2-3
ASSVDSGGYGYT	TRBV9	TRBJ1-2
ASSLGHTSGAGYTQY	TRBV7-2	TRBJ2-3
ASSFPRTGVTYEQY	TRBV28	TRBJ2-7
ASSLTSGDMSDSPLH	TRBV5-1	TRBJ1-6
ASRSTDRWSSYEQY	TRBV7-9	TRBJ2-7
ASSYLLGREQF	TRBV6-5	TRBJ2-1
ATTRGPSGVADTQY	TRBV5-1	TRBJ2-3
ASSPSGVNEKLF	TRBV18	TRBJ1-4
ASSPLTGFTEAF	TRBV9	TRBJ1-1
ASSGAGGVYEQY	TRBV2	TRBJ2-7
ASSPKHGTGDPANEKLF	TRBV27	TRBJ1-4
ASSLITDTQY	TRBV7-9	TRBJ2-3